These 15 T cell receptor beta chains were all obtained from the same sample, sequenced in a study of Graves' ophthalmopathy and Graves' hyperthyroidism. For repertoire sequencing, the TCR beta CDR3 regions were amplified from RNA transcripts. HTBI primers were employed in first-round RT-PCR, then a second-round multiplex PCR followed. TCRdb recomputed calls from the multiplex PCR reads with MiXCR, one row per CDR3 protein. This table holds hundreds of thousands of distinct CDR3 sequences, 20% to 25% found once. The sample taken for sequencing was peripheral blood. These receptors were taken from a woman aged 18-30 years with stable Graves' hyperthyroidism. Some clones in this sample may be carry-over from other donors' samples.

In the case of this clonotype: An end of the junction differs from the germline gene, which may be a read error. CDR3 DNA sequence: TGTGCCAGCAGGGAGGAGAACACTGAAGCTTGCTTT. It specifies CASREENTEACF. This chain links TRBV6-1 with TRBJ1-1; D gene ambiguous. CDR1 MNHNS and CDR2 SASEGT come from the germline V gene. This CDR3 has 12 amino acids.

The sample holds many counts of this clonotype. This chain links TRBV12-3 or TRBV12-4 with TRBJ1-6; possible D gene TRBD1, 6 bases. CDR3 length: 13 amino acids. V lost 6 bases, J lost 10 bases, and 13 bases lay in between. The CDR3 sequence is CASSSWTESPLHF. The CDR3 nucleotides are TGTGCCAGCAGCTCCTGGACAGAATCACCCCTCCACTTT.

This clonotype was picked up many times. Possible read error: a much larger clone is one base away. The J gene is TRBJ1-1, the V gene TRBV6-1; D is unresolved. This CDR3 spans 10 amino acids. Per the germline V gene, CDR1 is MNHNS and CDR2 is SASEGT. V lost 10 bases to trimming and J lost 3 bases, with 6 bases between them. Here the CDR3 DNA reads TGTGCCACCTTATACACTGAAGCTTTCTTT. This gives the protein CATLYTEAFF.

This clonotype appeared many times. V gene TRBV11-2 combines with J gene TRBJ2-7, with a tentative D call TRBD1 (5 bases). From germline, CDR1 is SGHAT and CDR2 FQNNGV. The CDR3 length is 12 residues. V lost 5 bases, J lost 9 bases, and 14 bases lay in between. In DNA form, the CDR3 reads TGTGCCAGCAGCCTGCCCGGACAAACGCAGTACTTC. Encoded protein: CASSLPGQTQYF.

Of note for this clonotype: Its ends do not fully match the called genes, so a read error is possible. The gene calls are TRBV12-3 or TRBV12-4 and TRBJ1-1; D gene unclear. The CDR3 is made up of 14 amino acids. CDR3 protein: CASKPLRGPFEAVF. The DNA for the CDR3 is TGTGCCAGCAAACCCCTCCGTGGGCCTTTCGAAGCTGTCTTT.

This clonotype appeared many times. V and J are TRBV10-3 and TRBJ2-5; D uncertain. Germline V lookup: CDR1 ENHRY, CDR2 SYGVKD. Trimming shortened V by 4 bases and J by 2 bases, and 8 bases separated the two germline ends. This CDR3 is built from 13 residues. The CDR3 loop reads CAISVTRQETQYF. For the CDR3, the DNA is TGTGCCATCAGTGTGACGCGGCAAGAGACCCAGTACTTC.

The rearrangement joins TRBV29-1 to TRBJ2-7; the match to TRBD1 covers 9 bases. V trimming: 6 bases; J trimming: 5 bases; junction bases outside the gene matches: 8. The CDR3 sequence is 13 residues long. CDR1 is SQVTM and CDR2 is ANQGSEA in the germline V gene. Written as DNA, the CDR3 is TGCAGCGTCCGGGACAGGGAATTCAACGAGCAGTACTTC. The encoded protein is CSVRDREFNEQYF.

In this sample, this clonotype turned up a few times. The V call is TRBV15, the J call TRBJ1-5; TRBD1 agrees at 7 bases. Unmatched junction bases numbered 15, after V lost 7 bases and J lost 6 bases. Per germline, CDR1 LNHNV and CDR2 YYDKDF (reference sequence). The CDR3 is made up of 16 amino acids. CDR3 residues: CATNTRQGSFGQPQHF. CDR3 in DNA: TGTGCCACCAATACACGACAGGGTTCGTTCGGTCAGCCCCAGCATTTT.

This clonotype has just a few counts. This chain connects TRBV4-1 to TRBJ1-5; 7 nucleotides align to TRBD1. V trimming: 4 bases; J trimming: 7 bases; junction bases outside the gene matches: 7. The CDR3 is 14 amino acids. Germline lookup yields CDR1 MGHRA and CDR2 YSYEKL. The CDR3 region is CASSRQGRNQPQHF. In DNA form, the CDR3 reads TGCGCCAGCAGCCGACAGGGTAGAAACCAGCCCCAGCATTTT.

The V and J genes are TRBV20-1 and TRBJ2-5; a weak D match, TRBD2 (6 bases). CDR1 and CDR2 (germline): DFQATT, SNEGSKA (reference sequence). Trimming stripped 2 bases from V and 0 bases from J, with 10 bases between. The CDR3 is 14 residues long. CDR3 amino acids: CSARTGEYQETQYF. CDR3 nucleotide sequence: TGCAGTGCTAGAACGGGGGAGTACCAAGAGACCCAGTACTTC.

At least ten counts were recorded for this clonotype. The chain combines TRBV2 with TRBJ1-5; 9 bases map to TRBD1. Germline V gene sequence: CDR1 SNHLY, CDR2 FYNNEI. V was clipped by 8 bases and J by 0 bases; unmatched bases: 2. The CDR3 spans 14 residues. The DNA for the CDR3 is TGTGCCAGCTCACAGGGGGCTAGCAATCAGCCCCAGCATTTT. This sequence encodes CASSQGASNQPQHF.

There are many counts of this clonotype. The chain links TRBV20-1 to TRBJ1-2; no clear D. The CDR3 has 13 amino acids. Germline CDR1 DFQATT, CDR2 SNEGSKA (reference sequence). Trimming took off 3 bases at V and 1 base at J, with 9 bases between the two ends. The CDR3 bases are TGCAGTGCTAGTCCTGGACTTAACTATGGCTACACCTTC. Residues: CSASPGLNYGYTF.

V gene TRBV6-5 combines with J gene TRBJ1-6; unclear D gene. From germline, CDR1 is MNHEY and CDR2 SVGAGI. CDR3 length equals 17 residues. Trimming removed 0 bases at V and 2 bases at J, with 11 bases between. The CDR3 DNA follows: TGTGCCAGCAGTTACTCGAGCCGCTGGGCCTATAATTCACCCCTCCACTTT. This gives the protein CASSYSSRWAYNSPLHF.

This clonotype was found many times. The V and J genes are TRBV12-3 or TRBV12-4 and TRBJ2-2; D gene ambiguous. Trimming removed 2 bases at V and 5 bases at J, with 6 bases between. The length of the CDR3 is 13 residues. CDR3 sequence (DNA): TGTGCCAGCAGTTTACTACAGACCGGGGAGCTGTTTTTT. Translated: CASSLLQTGELFF.

In its sample, this clonotype was seen many times. V is TRBV11-2 and J is TRBJ2-2; D remains ambiguous. Trimming left V 2 bases short and J 4 bases short, with 8 bases between. The CDR3 covers 14 residues. CDR1 SGHAT and CDR2 FQNNGV come from the germline V gene. The CDR3 region is CASSLTTGTGELFF. CDR3 DNA sequence: TGTGCCAGCAGCTTAACTACTGGCACCGGGGAGCTGTTTTTT.